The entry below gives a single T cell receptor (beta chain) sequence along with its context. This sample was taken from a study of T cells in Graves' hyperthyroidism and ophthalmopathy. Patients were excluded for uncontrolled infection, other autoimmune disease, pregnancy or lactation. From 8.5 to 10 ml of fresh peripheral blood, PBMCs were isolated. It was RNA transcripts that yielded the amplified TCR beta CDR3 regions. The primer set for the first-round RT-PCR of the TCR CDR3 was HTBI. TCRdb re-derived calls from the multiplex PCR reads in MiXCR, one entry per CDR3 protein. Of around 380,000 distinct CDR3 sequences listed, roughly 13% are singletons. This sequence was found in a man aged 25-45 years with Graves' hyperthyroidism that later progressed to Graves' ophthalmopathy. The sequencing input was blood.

CDR3 protein: CASNSPLAGMYNEQFF. The CDR3 coding sequence is TGTGCCAGCAATTCTCCACTAGCGGGGATGTACAATGAGCAGTTCTTC. The chain joins TRBV6-2 or TRBV6-3 to TRBJ2-1; 10 bases are shared with TRBD2. The CDR3 covers 16 residues. The germline CDR1 and CDR2 sequences are MNHEY and SVGEGT. V gave up 7 bases and J gave up 4 bases; unmatched junction bases: 10.